This TCR beta chain was identified during a study of cytomegalovirus exposure and HLA in healthy donors. A few counts support this clone. Its antigen is unidentified. Trimming cost V 6 bases and J 7 bases, with 11 bases left between them. Germline V gives CDR1 MNHNY, CDR2 SVGAGI (reference sequence). The length of the CDR3 is 12 residues. PCR used 60 Vbeta primers and 13 Jbeta primers. Generated by immunoSEQ multiplex PCR, the TCRdb table keeps only in-frame clones and is missing some. The table shows more than 100,000 clones, with more than 65% occurring only once. General study findings and limits: Indistinguishable V segments, including TRBV6-2 and TRBV6-3, were excluded. Rarity characterized most TCR sequences, yet some public TCRs appeared in many donors.

Sequenced sample: PBMCs. This chain joins TRBV6-6 and TRBJ2-3; D might be TRBD1 (6 bases). This TCR was sampled from a woman aged 18-35 years in good health and CMV-seropositive. This chain's CDR3 is CASSLQGNTQYF. CDR3 coding DNA: TGTGCCAGCAGCTTACAGGGTAATACGCAGTATTTT.